The next 17 T cell receptor beta chains were all read from a single sample in a study of early T cells in non-severe SARS-CoV-2 infection. TCRdb analysed the 5' RACE reads with MiXCR anew, one entry per CDR3 protein. The table lists about 80,000 distinct CDR3 sequences, around 10% of them singletons. Sequencing was done on a sample of whole blood. The receptors stem from an adult who was a healthcare worker with PCR-confirmed SARS-CoV-2 infection or an uninfected control (not recorded which).

This clonotype was counted at least ten times. The chain links TRBV10-2 to TRBJ1-6; D is unresolved. The CDR3 has 17 amino acids. V dropped 5 bases and J dropped 0 bases, with 14 bases sitting between them. Germline-derived CDR1 and CDR2 are WSHSY and SAAADI. The CDR3 coding sequence is TGCGCCAGCAGTATGACGGCCCCGAGCTCCTATAATTCACCCCTCCACTTT. Translated, it gives CASSMTAPSSYNSPLHF.

This clonotype was seen repeatedly, ten times or more. This chain connects TRBV4-2 to TRBJ2-3; 11 bases agree with TRBD2. Trimming cost V 4 bases and J 5 bases; bases outside gene matches: 2. The CDR3 totals 14 residues. CDR1 is LGHNA and CDR2 is YNFKEQ in the germline V gene. CDR3 DNA: TGTGCCAGCAGCCGTCTAGCGGGAGGAGATACGCAGTATTTT. The encoded protein is CASSRLAGGDTQYF.

This chain links TRBV5-4 with TRBJ2-1; TRBD2 aligns across 8 bases. This CDR3 region has 16 residues. V dropped 3 bases and J dropped 2; count of bases not matched to a gene: 7. Germline loops: CDR1 SGHNT, CDR2 YYREEE (reference sequence). The CDR3 sequence: CASSSKVAGPYNEQFF. The DNA for the CDR3 is TGTGCCAGCAGCTCGAAGGTAGCGGGACCCTACAATGAGCAGTTCTTC.

This clonotype has a handful of counts. The chain links TRBV10-3 to TRBJ2-5, with D perhaps TRBD2 (5 bases). Looked up from germline, CDR1 is ENHRY and CDR2 is SYGVKD. The CDR3 extends over 13 amino acids. V lost 6 bases and J 7 bases, leaving 15 bases between the germline ends. CDR3 in DNA: TGTGCCATCAGAACTACCCCGGCGGGGACCCAGTACTTC. Its protein product is CAIRTTPAGTQYF.

Only a few counts were recorded for this clonotype. The gene calls are TRBV7-8 and TRBJ2-1; TRBD1 is a possible D gene (6 bases). Germline lookup yields CDR1 SGHVS and CDR2 FQNEAQ. V lost 1 base, J lost 10 bases, and 14 bases lay in between. This CDR3 has 14 amino acids. The CDR3 coding sequence is TGTGCCAGCAGCTTAGAGGGGGACGGGCGAGAGCAGTTCTTC. Translated, it gives CASSLEGDGREQFF.

This clonotype was counted between two and nine times. V gene TRBV29-1 combines with J gene TRBJ2-4; D remains unclear. The V end lost 0 bases, the J end lost 1 base, and 10 bases lay between the germline ends. The CDR3 is 15 residues long. Per germline, CDR1 SQVTM and CDR2 ANQGSEA. In DNA form, the CDR3 reads TGCAGCGTTGAAGATCGGCGACGGGCCAAAAACATTCAGTACTTC. The encoded protein is CSVEDRRRAKNIQYF.

This clonotype came up a few times. V is TRBV10-3 and J is TRBJ1-6, with 7 bases lining up with TRBD1. The CDR3 is 13 residues long. Germline lookup yields CDR1 ENHRY and CDR2 SYGVKD. V shed 0 bases, J shed 14 bases, and the junction held 4 bases outside the gene matches. Here the CDR3 DNA reads TGTGCCATCAGTGAGTCGACAGGGACGACCCTCCACTTT. It is translated as CAISESTGTTLHF.

This clonotype was detected many times. V usage is TRBV5-1 and J usage is TRBJ1-1; 7 bases align to TRBD1. CDR1 and CDR2 from the germline V gene are SGHRS and YFSETQ. CDR3 size: 13 residues. The V segment lost 10 bases and the J segment 1 base; nucleotides outside the gene matches: 7. Here the CDR3 DNA reads TGCGCCTCCAAGGACAGGCCGAACACTGAAGCTTTCTTT. It codes for CASKDRPNTEAFF.

This clonotype appeared a few times. The V gene is TRBV6-6, the J gene TRBJ2-1; D may correspond to TRBD1 or TRBD2 (5 bases each). The CDR3 consists of 15 residues. Germline CDR1 reads MNHNY; CDR2 reads SVGAGI (reference sequence). V was trimmed by 4 bases and J by 6 bases, leaving 16 bases between them. This CDR3 is CASSSGPGPPNEQFF. The CDR3 DNA follows: TGTGCCAGCAGTTCGGGACCTGGCCCCCCCAATGAGCAGTTCTTC.

V gene TRBV20-1 combines with J gene TRBJ1-2, with 9 bases that match TRBD1. The CDR3 runs 15 residues. Germline V gene sequence: CDR1 DFQATT, CDR2 SNEGSKA (reference sequence). J lost 8 bases, V lost 5 bases, and 15 bases had no gene match. The CDR3 is CSAYNPGQGLGGYTF. The CDR3 nucleotides are TGCAGTGCTTATAATCCGGGACAGGGTCTTGGCGGCTACACCTTC.

This clonotype has ten or more counts. The chain recombines TRBV20-1 with TRBJ2-1; D not resolved. The CDR3 has 10 residues. Per germline, CDR1 DFQATT and CDR2 SNEGSKA (reference sequence). Trimming cost V 6 bases and J 5 bases, with 5 bases left between them. The CDR3: CSAKNNEQFF. CDR3 in DNA: TGCAGTGCCAAGAACAATGAGCAGTTCTTC.

This clonotype was detected a few times. The chain links TRBV7-2 to TRBJ1-5; 8 bases map to TRBD1. V was pared by 5 bases and J by 7 bases, with 13 bases of the junction left unmatched. Germline lookup yields CDR1 SGHTA and CDR2 FQGNSA. This CDR3 comprises 16 residues. CDR3 coding DNA: TGTGCCAGCAGCCGAACTGGGACAGGTCGGGAGCAGCCCCAGCATTTT. Translated: CASSRTGTGREQPQHF.

Only one count was recorded for this clonotype. Its ends do not fully match the called genes, so a read error is possible. The J gene is TRBJ2-2, the V gene TRBV9; D call uncertain. Germline assignment: CDR1 SGDLS and CDR2 YYNGEE. The CDR3 has 13 amino acids. The CDR3 reads CTSSVSPTGELFF. In DNA, the CDR3 is TGTACCAGCAGCGTATCCCCTACCGGGGAGCTGTTTTTT.

In this sample, this clonotype turned up many times. J is TRBJ2-7 and V is TRBV6-5; 12 bases align to TRBD2. The V gene's germline CDR1 is MNHEY and CDR2 SVGAGI. V trimming: 4 bases; J trimming: 4 bases; junction bases outside the gene matches: 2. The CDR3 runs to 14 residues. The CDR3 bases are TGTGCCAGCAGTTCCGGACTAGCGGGGTACGAGCAGTACTTC. Translated, it gives CASSSGLAGYEQYF.

The J gene is TRBJ2-1, the V gene TRBV14, with D possibly being TRBD2 (6 bases). Germline V gene sequence: CDR1 SGHDN, CDR2 FVKESK. The CDR3 spans 13 residues. The V and J ends lost 4 bases and 7 bases respectively, with 11 bases between them. The CDR3 DNA reads as TGTGCCAGCAGCCCCGTAGGAGGGAATGAGCAGTTCTTC. Translation: CASSPVGGNEQFF.

The V gene is TRBV11-2, the J gene TRBJ1-1; D gene unclear. The CDR3 is made up of 14 amino acids. CDR1 is SGHAT, CDR2 FQNNGV, per germline. Trimming cost V 3 bases and J 0 bases, with 8 bases left between them. In DNA form, the CDR3 reads TGTGCCAGCAGCTTGGTCGATCTGAACACTGAAGCTTTCTTT. Its protein product is CASSLVDLNTEAFF.

This clonotype was picked up many times. This chain uses TRBV20-1 with TRBJ1-2; 10 bases align to TRBD1. The CDR3 has 14 residues. V lost 1 base, J lost 4 bases, and 3 bases stayed unmatched. Germline CDR1 DFQATT, CDR2 SNEGSKA (reference sequence). CDR3 in amino acids: CSARGTGGSYGYTF. The CDR3, as DNA: TGCAGTGCTAGAGGGACAGGGGGTAGCTATGGCTACACCTTC.